This TCR beta chain stems from a study of OX40 agonist ivuxolimab in advanced cancers. V shed 6 bases, J shed 3 bases, and the junction held 8 bases outside the gene matches. Germline-derived CDR1 and CDR2 are LNHDA and SQIVND (reference sequence). The CDR3 sequence is 14 residues long. TCRdb's table, derived via immunoSEQ multiplex PCR, lists solely in-frame clones and lacks some. The table has fewer than 80,000 clones, 75% to 90% seen once. The sequence came from an adult with an advanced solid tumor such as melanoma, head and neck, liver or kidney cancer. The V gene is TRBV19, the J gene TRBJ2-7; 7 positions match TRBD1. The material sequenced was CD4+ or CD8+ T cells sorted from blood, taken in a trial of the OX40 agonist ivuxolimab. The CDR3, as DNA: TGTGCCAGTAGCCATGACAGGGCGAGCTACGAGCAGTACTTC. This gives the protein CASSHDRASYEQYF.